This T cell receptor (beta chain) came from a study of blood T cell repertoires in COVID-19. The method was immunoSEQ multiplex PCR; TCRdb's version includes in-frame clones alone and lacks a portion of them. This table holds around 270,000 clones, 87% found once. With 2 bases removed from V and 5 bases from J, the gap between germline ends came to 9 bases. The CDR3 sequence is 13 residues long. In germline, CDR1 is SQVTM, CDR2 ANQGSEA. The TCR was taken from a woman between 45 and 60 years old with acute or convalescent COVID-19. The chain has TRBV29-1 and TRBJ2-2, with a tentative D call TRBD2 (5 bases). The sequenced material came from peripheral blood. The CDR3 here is CSVEPTSTGELFF. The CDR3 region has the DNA TGCAGCGTTGAACCCACTAGTACCGGGGAGCTGTTTTTT.